This T cell receptor beta chain was recovered during a study of blood T cell repertoires in COVID-19. Looking at the study overall: PBMCs, B-cell-depleted T cells, or T cells provided the cDNA or gDNA that made up the material.

The germline CDR1 and CDR2 sequences are SNHLY and FYNNEI. The CDR3 is 13 amino acids. Trimming took 7 bases from V and 3 from J, leaving 12 bases between them. The age range of participants was 18 to 89 years, with residence in around 22 US areas. Grouping used clinical history reported by participants in a survey and questionnaire. TCRdb's copy holds only in-frame clones and misses some; the assay was immunoSEQ multiplex PCR. The sample carries 150,000 to 200,000 clones, roughly 84% recorded once. In its sample, this clone was seen once. Sequenced: PBMCs or T cells enriched from blood (not recorded which). The TCR comes from a woman in her thirties who had been exposed to COVID-19. The V and J genes are TRBV2 and TRBJ2-5, with D unclear. DNA for the CDR3: TGTGCCAGCAAGTTTAACGGTGAAGAGACCCAGTACTTC. It translates to CASKFNGEETQYF.